There are many counts of the clone carrying this TCR beta chain. Its target is unknown. The sample comes from a study of shared clonotypes between healthy human individuals. Within Nashville, Tennessee resided all donors, each a Caucasian adult. Findings of the study overall: Blood was the sole source, and tissue repertoires probably differ.

The assay was carried out at the deep level. The protocol was immunoSEQ multiplex PCR, while the TCRdb copy is restricted to in-frame clones and leaves out a portion. The data hold about half a million clones, with 78% observed a single time. Sequenced material: PBMCs. This TCR was sampled from a woman between 40 and 55 years old in good health. Some clones in this sample may be carry-over from other donors' samples.

For the CDR3, the DNA is TGTGCCAGCAGCTTATTCCCGACTAGCGACTACGAGCAGTACTTC. It is translated as CASSLFPTSDYEQYF. The chain combines TRBV11-2 with TRBJ2-7, with 8 nucleotides matching TRBD2. Trimming took 2 bases from V and 3 from J; bases not matched to a gene: 6. Germline lookup yields CDR1 SGHAT and CDR2 FQNNGV. This CDR3 has 15 residues.